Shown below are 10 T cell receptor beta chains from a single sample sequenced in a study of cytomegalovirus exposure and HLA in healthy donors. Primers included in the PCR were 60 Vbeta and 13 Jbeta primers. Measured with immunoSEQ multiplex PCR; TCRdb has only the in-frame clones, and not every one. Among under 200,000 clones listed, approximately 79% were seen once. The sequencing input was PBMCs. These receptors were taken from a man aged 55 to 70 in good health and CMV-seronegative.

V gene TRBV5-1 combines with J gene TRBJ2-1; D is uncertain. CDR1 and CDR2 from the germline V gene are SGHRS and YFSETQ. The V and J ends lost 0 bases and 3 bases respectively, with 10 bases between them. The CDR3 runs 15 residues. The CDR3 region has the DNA TGCGCCAGCAGCTTGGTGGCGGAAAACTACAATGAGCAGTTCTTC. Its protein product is CASSLVAENYNEQFF.

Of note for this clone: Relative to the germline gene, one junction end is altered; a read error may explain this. The CDR3 nucleotides read TGTGCCAGCCGTTTGGTCGCGGGAGTGGAAACCGGGGAGCTGTTTTTT. Residues: CASRLVAGVETGELFF. V usage is TRBV27 and J usage is TRBJ2-2, with 7 bases fitting TRBD2. Germline CDR1 and CDR2: MNHEY and SMNVEV (reference sequence). This CDR3 is built from 16 residues.

The CDR3 coding sequence is TGTGCCAGTAGTTCCGCGACCGGGGAGCTGTTTTTT. Its protein product is CASSSATGELFF. This sequence joins TRBV19 and TRBJ2-2; D gene unclear. CDR3 length: 12 residues. Germline lookup yields CDR1 LNHDA and CDR2 SQIVND (reference sequence). Trimming removed 5 bases from V and 5 bases from J, with 6 bases in between. The whole variable domain, filled in from reference TRBV19 and TRBJ2-2, reads DGGITQSPKYLFRKEGQNVTLSCEQNLNHDAMYWYRQDPGQGLRLIYYSQIVNDFQKGDIAEGYSVSREKKESFPLTVTSAQKNPTAFYLCASSSATGELFFGEGSRLTVL.

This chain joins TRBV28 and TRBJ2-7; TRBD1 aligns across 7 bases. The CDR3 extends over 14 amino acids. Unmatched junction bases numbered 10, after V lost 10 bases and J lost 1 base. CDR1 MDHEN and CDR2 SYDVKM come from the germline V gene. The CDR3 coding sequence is TGTGCCACCACCGACAGGGTTTCTTCCTACGAGCAGTACTTC. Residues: CATTDRVSSYEQYF.

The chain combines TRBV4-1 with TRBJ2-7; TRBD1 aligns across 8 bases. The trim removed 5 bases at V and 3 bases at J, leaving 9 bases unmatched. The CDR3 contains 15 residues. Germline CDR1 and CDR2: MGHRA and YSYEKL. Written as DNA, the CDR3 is TGCGCCAGCAGCTTATACAGGGGGACAGACTACGAGCAGTACTTC. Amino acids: CASSLYRGTDYEQYF.

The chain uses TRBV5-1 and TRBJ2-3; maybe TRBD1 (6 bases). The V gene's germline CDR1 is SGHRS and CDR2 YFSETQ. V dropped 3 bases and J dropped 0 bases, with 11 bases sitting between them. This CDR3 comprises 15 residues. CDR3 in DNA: TGCGCCAGCAGCTCAGGAAGGGGGAGCACAGATACGCAGTATTTT. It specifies CASSSGRGSTDTQYF.

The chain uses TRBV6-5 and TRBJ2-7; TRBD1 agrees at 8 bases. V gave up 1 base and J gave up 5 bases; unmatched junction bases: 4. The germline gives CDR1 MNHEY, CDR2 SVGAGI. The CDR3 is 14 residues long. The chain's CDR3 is CASSYLDREHEQYF. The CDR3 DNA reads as TGTGCCAGCAGTTACTTGGACAGGGAACACGAGCAGTACTTC.

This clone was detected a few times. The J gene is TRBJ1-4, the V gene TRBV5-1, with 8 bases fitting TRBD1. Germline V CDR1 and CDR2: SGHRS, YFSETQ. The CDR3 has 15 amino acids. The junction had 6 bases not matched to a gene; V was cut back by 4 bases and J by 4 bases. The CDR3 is CASSDTGGRNEKLFF. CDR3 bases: TGCGCCAGCAGCGATACAGGGGGGCGTAATGAAAAACTGTTTTTT. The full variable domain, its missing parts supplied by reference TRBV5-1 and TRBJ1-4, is KAGVTQTPRYLIKTRGQQVTLSCSPISGHRSVSWYQQTPGQGLQFLFEYFSETQRNKGNFPGRFSGRQFSNSRSEMNVSTLELGDSALYLCASSDTGGRNEKLFFGSGTQLSVL.

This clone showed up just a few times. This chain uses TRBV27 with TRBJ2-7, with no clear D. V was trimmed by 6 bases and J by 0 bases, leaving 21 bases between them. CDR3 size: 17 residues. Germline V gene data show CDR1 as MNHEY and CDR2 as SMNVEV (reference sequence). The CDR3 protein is CASRKLDGVISSYEQYF. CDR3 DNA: TGTGCCAGCAGAAAACTCGACGGAGTTATCAGCTCCTACGAGCAGTACTTC.

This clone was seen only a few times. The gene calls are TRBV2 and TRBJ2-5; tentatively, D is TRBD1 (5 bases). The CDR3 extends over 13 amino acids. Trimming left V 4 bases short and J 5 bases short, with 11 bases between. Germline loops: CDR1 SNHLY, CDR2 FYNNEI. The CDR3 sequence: CASSVQGWETQYF. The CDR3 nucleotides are TGTGCCAGCAGTGTTCAGGGTTGGGAGACCCAGTACTTC.